These 23 T cell receptor beta chains were sequenced from one sample in a study of blood T cells in healthy people across ages. The second PCR ran about 6 to 12 cycles with a sample-barcoded 5' primer and J-beta primers. TCRdb used MiXCR to reprocess the 5' RACE reads, holding one entry per CDR3 protein. The profile shows about 1.4 million distinct CDR3 sequences, roughly 59% of them singletons. The sequenced material came from blood. The receptors originated from a man younger than 30 in good health.

The table lists this clonotype with a count of one. This chain uses TRBV7-2 with TRBJ2-2; TRBD1 or TRBD2 may be the D gene (5 bases each). The CDR3 covers 15 residues. CDR1 is SGHTA and CDR2 is FQGNSA in the germline V gene. V lost 3 bases and J lost 5, with 13 bases in between. The CDR3 is CASSFRTGRTGELFF. The CDR3, as DNA: TGTGCCAGCAGCTTCCGAACGGGGCGGACCGGGGAGCTGTTTTTT.

The gene calls are TRBV14 and TRBJ1-1, with D unclear. The V end was cut by 0 bases, the J end by 6 bases, with 8 bases between. Germline V CDR1 and CDR2: SGHDN, FVKESK. CDR3 length: 13 residues. The CDR3 DNA follows: TGTGCCAGCAGCCAAGATCGCGATTCTGAAGCTTTCTTT. This codes for CASSQDRDSEAFF. The entire variable domain, with the rest obtained from reference TRBV14 and TRBJ1-1, is as follows: EAGVTQFPSHSVIEKGQTVTLRCDPISGHDNLYWYRRVMGKEIKFLLHFVKESKQDESGMPNNRFLAERTGGTYSTLKVQPAELEDSGVYFCASSQDRDSEAFFGQGTRLTVV.

The chain has TRBV28 and TRBJ2-3; 7 bases match TRBD1. Per the germline V gene, CDR1 is MDHEN and CDR2 is SYDVKM. The CDR3 runs 15 residues. Losses at the gene ends were 6 bases for V and 2 bases for J; bases not matched to a gene: 8. The CDR3 protein is CASSTRDRVTDTQYF. The CDR3, as DNA: TGTGCCAGCAGCACACGGGACAGAGTCACAGATACGCAGTATTTT.

This chain joins TRBV7-8 and TRBJ1-6; weak D call: TRBD1 (6 bases). V was pared by 1 base and J by 6 bases, with 16 bases between. The CDR3 contains 17 residues. Per germline, CDR1 SGHVS and CDR2 FQNEAQ. The CDR3 region is CASSLGNTRGANSPLHF. In DNA, the CDR3 is TGTGCCAGCAGCTTAGGGAACACCAGGGGTGCTAATTCACCCCTCCACTTT.

Turning to this clonotype: The germline gene is not matched at one end of the junction; a read error may be the cause. V usage is TRBV10-1 and J usage is TRBJ2-3; D assignment may be TRBD1 or TRBD2 (5 bases each). This CDR3 is 17 amino acids long. CDR1 is WNHNN, CDR2 SYGVQD, per germline (reference sequence). The CDR3 reads CALYIGAGTRCTDTQYF. For the CDR3, the DNA is TGCGCCCTTTATATCGGGGCAGGAACACGTTGCACGGATACGCAGTATTTT.

The chain couples TRBV5-5 to TRBJ2-5; possibly TRBD1 or TRBD2 for D (6 bases each). V was cut by 0 bases and J by 0 bases, with 15 bases left in between. CDR1 and CDR2 (germline): SGHKS, YYEKEE (reference sequence). The CDR3 consists of 17 residues. CDR3 residues: CASSLGGAYRYQETQYF. CDR3 nucleotides: TGTGCCAGCAGCTTGGGGGGGGCATATCGGTACCAAGAGACCCAGTACTTC.

This clonotype was recorded a few times. The chain uses TRBV12-3 or TRBV12-4 and TRBJ2-3; TRBD1 matches at 9 bases. The CDR3 contains 18 residues. Trimming at V came to 4 bases and at J to 2 bases, leaving 13 bases not matched to a gene. The CDR3 region has the DNA TGTGCCAGCAGTTCCCTATCAGCTGACAGGGGGTACACAGATACGCAGTATTTT. Residues: CASSSLSADRGYTDTQYF.

J is TRBJ1-2 and V is TRBV20-1; weak D call: TRBD1 (5 bases). The CDR3 spans 16 residues. Per the germline V gene, CDR1 is DFQATT and CDR2 is SNEGSKA (reference sequence). V was trimmed by 3 bases and J by 4 bases, leaving 21 bases between them. CDR3 in DNA: TGCAGTGCTAGGAAACGGGGCCCCTACGAAAGCTATGGCTACACCTTC. This codes for CSARKRGPYESYGYTF.

This clonotype was detected once. J is TRBJ2-1 and V is TRBV5-1; 14 bases are a match to TRBD2. This CDR3 is 19 amino acids long. V lost 3 bases and J lost 0; bases outside the gene matches: 8. The germline gives CDR1 SGHRS, CDR2 YFSETQ. The DNA of the CDR3 is TGCGCCAGCAGCTCGCCGGGACTAGCGGGGGCCAGCTCCTACAATGAGCAGTTCTTC. The encoded protein is CASSSPGLAGASSYNEQFF.

The rearrangement joins TRBV4-1 to TRBJ2-3; the D call may be TRBD1 or TRBD2 (5 bases each). Germline V gene data show CDR1 as MGHRA and CDR2 as YSYEKL. The CDR3 runs 15 residues. V was clipped by 1 base and J by 6 bases, with 14 bases between them. CDR3 loop: CASSQGDEVADTQYF. The CDR3, as DNA: TGCGCCAGCAGCCAAGGGGACGAGGTTGCGGATACGCAGTATTTT.

The rearrangement links TRBV5-1 to TRBJ1-1, with D hard to call. Trimming shortened V by 0 bases and J by 1 base, and 13 bases separated the two germline ends. The germline gives CDR1 SGHRS, CDR2 YFSETQ. The CDR3 covers 16 residues. The CDR3 coding sequence is TGCGCCAGCAGCTTGGGAATCGCCGACGGGAACACTGAAGCTTTCTTT. Its protein is CASSLGIADGNTEAFF.

This clonotype was found a few times. The chain joins TRBV6-5 to TRBJ2-7; 9 positions agree with TRBD1. The junction had 14 bases not matched to a gene; V was cut back by 11 bases and J by 6 bases. Germline assignment: CDR1 MNHEY and CDR2 SVGAGI. The CDR3 has 14 residues. CDR3: CASSYWDREGEQYF. The CDR3 bases are TGTGCCTCCAGTTACTGGGACAGGGAGGGCGAGCAGTACTTC.

The chain carries TRBV27 and TRBJ2-3, with a weak D call TRBD2 (6 bases). Trimming took off 10 bases at V and 6 bases at J, with 14 bases between the two ends. CDR3 size: 12 residues. The germline V gene has CDR1 MNHEY and CDR2 SMNVEV (reference sequence). Here the CDR3 reads CAIGGVADTQYF. The CDR3 DNA sequence: TGTGCCATTGGCGGGGTTGCCGATACGCAGTATTTT.

This clonotype has just a few counts. The chain combines TRBV6-5 with TRBJ1-2; 8 bases line up with TRBD1. The CDR3 length is 16 residues. V shed 0 bases and J 7 bases; nucleotides not matched to a gene: 10. CDR1 and CDR2 from the germline V gene are MNHEY and SVGAGI. This CDR3 reads CASSYSIVGQGGGYTF. CDR3 nucleotide sequence: TGTGCCAGCAGTTACTCGATTGTAGGACAGGGCGGTGGCTACACCTTC.

This clonotype was observed a few times. The V and J genes are TRBV4-1 and TRBJ2-5; 7 nucleotides match TRBD1. Germline V gene sequence: CDR1 MGHRA, CDR2 YSYEKL. The CDR3 is made up of 15 amino acids. J was trimmed by 3 bases and V by 1 base; bases with no gene match: 5. The CDR3 DNA follows: TGCGCCAGCAGCCAAGTGGCTACAGGGGAAGAGACCCAGTACTTC. Its translation is CASSQVATGEETQYF.

The CDR3 loop is CASSLEVQGATGELFF. Here the CDR3 DNA reads TGCGCCAGCAGCTTGGAGGTCCAGGGTGCCACCGGGGAGCTGTTTTTT. The chain carries TRBV5-1 and TRBJ2-2; possibly TRBD1 for D (5 bases). V was pared by 0 bases and J by 4 bases, with 13 bases between. CDR3 size: 16 residues. Germline values: CDR1 SGHRS, CDR2 YFSETQ. The full variable domain, rest sourced from reference TRBV5-1 and TRBJ2-2, is KAGVTQTPRYLIKTRGQQVTLSCSPISGHRSVSWYQQTPGQGLQFLFEYFSETQRNKGNFPGRFSGRQFSNSRSEMNVSTLELGDSALYLCASSLEVQGATGELFFGEGSRLTVL.

Regarding this clonotype: Compared with germline, one end of the junction differs, possibly owing to a read error. The rearrangement uses TRBV6-6 and TRBJ2-5; a possible D gene is TRBD2 (5 bases). Germline CDR1 reads MNHNY; CDR2 reads SVGAGI (reference sequence). CDR3 size: 13 residues. CDR3 bases: TGTACCAGCAGCGGTTACAGACAAGAGACCCAGTACTTC. This translates into CTSSGYRQETQYF.

This clonotype was seen only a few times. The rearrangement links TRBV20-1 to TRBJ2-4; 7 positions match TRBD1. After removal of 6 bases from V and 6 bases from J, the junction contained 8 bases not matched to a gene. This CDR3 comprises 13 residues. The germline CDR1 and CDR2 sequences are DFQATT and SNEGSKA (reference sequence). The DNA for the CDR3 is TGCAGTGCACCAGGACAGGATGGAAACATTCAGTACTTC. Translation: CSAPGQDGNIQYF.

This clonotype occurred a few times. This chain joins TRBV6-6 and TRBJ2-5; tentative D call: TRBD1 (5 bases). This CDR3 spans 15 amino acids. Germline assignment: CDR1 MNHNY and CDR2 SVGAGI (reference sequence). The V end lost 8 bases, the J end lost 5 bases, and 21 bases lay between the germline ends. The CDR3 nucleotides read TGTGCCAGCGGCACCTCAAGGGGAATGGACGAGACCCAGTACTTC. The encoded protein is CASGTSRGMDETQYF.

A single count supports this clonotype. The V gene is TRBV24-1, the J gene TRBJ2-2; tentative D call: TRBD1 (6 bases). Per germline, CDR1 KGHDR and CDR2 SFDVKD. The CDR3 spans 13 residues. The V end lost 10 bases, the J end lost 2 bases, and 10 bases lay between the germline ends. CDR3 sequence (DNA): TGTGCCACTCGGGACACTAACACCGGGGAGCTGTTTTTT. This sequence encodes CATRDTNTGELFF.

The chain couples TRBV27 to TRBJ2-7, with TRBD2 identical over 9 bases. J lost 2 bases, V lost 4 bases, and 6 bases had no gene match. In germline, CDR1 is MNHEY, CDR2 SMNVEV (reference sequence). The CDR3 is made up of 15 amino acids. The CDR3 nucleotides are TGTGCCAGCAGTTCTTACGGCGGGAGGGCCTACGAGCAGTACTTC. Amino acid sequence: CASSSYGGRAYEQYF.

This clonotype was counted only a few times. The gene calls are TRBV4-3 and TRBJ2-7; 8 bases map to TRBD2. CDR1 LGHNA and CDR2 YSLEER come from the germline V gene. V shed 0 bases, J shed 0 bases, and the junction held 4 bases outside the gene matches. This CDR3 is built from 16 residues. The CDR3 DNA is TGCGCCAGCAGCCAAGATCGTACTAGCGGCTCCTACGAGCAGTACTTC. Its translation: CASSQDRTSGSYEQYF.

The chain couples TRBV20-1 to TRBJ1-1, with 9 nucleotides matching TRBD1. From germline, CDR1 is DFQATT and CDR2 SNEGSKA (reference sequence). Trimming removed 6 bases from V and 5 bases from J; junction bases left unmatched: 10. This CDR3 is built from 14 residues. The chain's CDR3 is CSAYAGQGGTEAFF. Here the CDR3 DNA reads TGCAGTGCCTACGCGGGACAGGGAGGTACTGAAGCTTTCTTT.